Listed below are T cell receptor beta chains from one sample, sequenced in a study of shared clonotypes between healthy human individuals. The assay was immunoSEQ multiplex PCR, and TCRdb's table has in-frame clones only and misses some. The sample has a few hundred thousand clones, around 77% seen once. The sample was PBMCs. These receptors were taken from a woman aged 40 to 50 in good health. Some clones in this sample may be carry-over from other donors' samples. Each CDR3 is given with its conserved first and last residue. The D gene is left open where the match is weak. Clone size is shown for a subset of rows, as once, few, many or a class of expanded clone.

>TRBJ1-2|14|-|-|TRBV30
TGTGCCTGGAGGCCAGGACAGCGAAACTATGGCTACACCTTC
CAWRPGQRNYGYTF
>TRBJ1-2|13|-|TRBD1|TRBV28
TGTGCCACCCGGGAGGGGGCGGTAGTTGGCTACACCTTC
CATREGAVVGYTF
>TRBJ1-2|16|few|-|TRBV7-8
TGTGCCAGCAGTCCCTCCTTTCTAAATGGGGGGAGAGGCTACACCTTC
CASSPSFLNGGRGYTF
>TRBJ1-4|19|-|-|TRBV12-2
TGTGCAAGTCGCCCCCCCCCACAGGGGATTATCTCAACTAATGAAAAACTGTTTTTT
CASRPPPQGIISTNEKLFF
>TRBJ1-3|13|once|-|TRBV18
TGTGCCAGCTCACCCCCGGCGGGAAACACCATATATTTT
CASSPPAGNTIYF
>TRBJ2-7|11|-|-|TRBV28
TGTGCCGCCTGCTCGGCCTACGAGCAGTACTTC
CAACSAYEQYF
>TRBJ1-1|13|-|-|TRBV19
TGTGCCAGTAGGACCGGGGGGAACACTGAAGCTTTCTTT
CASRTGGNTEAFF
>TRBJ1-1|16|-|-|TRBV7-8
TGTGCCAGCACCCGAGAGGGGGGGCTGACGAACACTGAAGCTTTCTTT
CASTREGGLTNTEAFF
>TRBJ2-5|17|-|TRBD2|TRBV6-1
TGTGCCAGCAGTGTCACTAGCGGGAGGGGGTCCCAAGAGACCCAGTACTTC
CASSVTSGRGSQETQYF
>TRBJ1-1|13|-|-|TRBV6-5
TGTGCCAGCGCTACGGGGGGGAGGCCTGAAGCTTTCTTT
CASATGGRPEAFF
>TRBJ2-1|15|-|-|TRBV19
TGTGCCAGTAGTAGAGGACTCCTATCCTACAATGAGCAGTTCTTC
CASSRGLLSYNEQFF
>TRBJ1-4|14|-|-|TRBV7-2
TGTGCCAGCAGCTTAGTAGGCAGTAGTGAAAAACTGTTTTTT
CASSLVGSSEKLFF
>TRBJ2-1|12|-|-|TRBV11-2
TGTGCCAGCAGCTCGAACCCCGCCTCGCAGTTCTTC
CASSSNPASQFF
>TRBJ1-3|17|-|-|TRBV7-2
TGTGCCAGCAGCTTAGCGCCGGCAGCTATCTCTGGAAACACCATATATTTT
CASSLAPAAISGNTIYF
>TRBJ1-1|13|once|-|TRBV10-2
TGCGCCAGCAGTGTAGACGTCCTCACTGAAGCTTTCTTT
CASSVDVLTEAFF
>TRBJ1-5|13|many|-|TRBV30
TGTACCTGGGGCCGGGGACGGAATCAGCCCCAGCATTTT
CTWGRGRNQPQHF
>TRBJ2-4|16|-|TRBD1|TRBV18
TGTGCCAGCTCACCACCGGCAGGGGGTGCCAAAAACATTCAGTACTTC
CASSPPAGGAKNIQYF
>TRBJ1-3|14|-|-|TRBV6-5
TGTGCCAGCAGCCGACAGAGCTCTGGAAACACCATATATTTT
CASSRQSSGNTIYF
>TRBJ1-2|16|-|-|TRBV5-6
TGTGCCAGCAGCTCCAGGAAATCCGGTGGGGCGAGTGGCTACACCTTC
CASSSRKSGGASGYTF
>TRBJ2-1|15|-|TRBD2|TRBV5-4
TGTGCCAGCAGCTTCCGGACTAGTGTCTACAATGAGCAGTTCTTC
CASSFRTSVYNEQFF
>TRBJ2-7|12|-|-|TRBV29-1
TGCAGCGTTGATCCGGGCTGGGACGAGCAGTACTTC
CSVDPGWDEQYF
>TRBJ2-7|14|-|TRBD2|TRBV2
TGTGCCAGCGGAGTAGCGGGTGGTTGGTACGAGCAGTACTTC
CASGVAGGWYEQYF
>TRBJ2-4|15|-|-|TRBV11-2
TGTGCCAGCAGCTTAGGGCCGGCTCGGGGTTACATTCAGTACTTC
CASSLGPARGYIQYF
>TRBJ2-3|15|-|-|TRBV9
TGTGCCAGCAGCGTAGGAACAGCCGACACAGATACGCAGTATTTT
CASSVGTADTDTQYF
>TRBJ1-1|13|-|-|TRBV19
TGTGCCAGTTCCTGGCAGATTAACACTGAAGCTTTCTTT
CASSWQINTEAFF
>TRBJ2-7|16|few|TRBD2|TRBV7-8
TGTGCCAGCAGCTTGCGCGAGACTAGCGGGATGTACGAGCAGTACTTC
CASSLRETSGMYEQYF
>TRBJ1-1|15|few|TRBD1|TRBV6-5
TGTGCCAGCAGTCTCTCCGGGACAGGGAAAAAAGAAGCTTTCTTT
CASSLSGTGKKEAFF
>TRBJ2-7|15|-|TRBD2|TRBV10-3
TGTGCCATCAGTGAGTCGGCGGGGGGTTCCTACGAGCAGTACTTC
CAISESAGGSYEQYF
>TRBJ2-5|14|few|-|TRBV5-8
TGTGCCAGCAGCTTCCGAAGGGAGTACGAGACCCAGTACTTC
CASSFRREYETQYF
>TRBJ2-7|15|-|TRBD2|TRBV4-2
TGTGCCAGCAGCCAAGGGCGGGGACTAGACTACGAGCAGTACTTC
CASSQGRGLDYEQYF
>TRBJ2-7|15|-|-|TRBV6-1
TGTGCCAGCAGTCTGGGCGCCCTGAGCTCCTACGAGCAGTACTTC
CASSLGALSSYEQYF
>TRBJ1-1|14|-|-|TRBV7-2
TGTGCCAGCAGCTTTAGCCCGGACAGTGGATCGGCTTTCTTT
CASSFSPDSGSAFF
>TRBJ1-2|15|-|TRBD1|TRBV6-5
TGTGCCAGCAGTTACGAAGGACAGGGCTACTATGGCTACACCTTC
CASSYEGQGYYGYTF
>TRBJ2-7|15|-|TRBD2|TRBV6-1
TGTGCCAGCAGTTGGACTAGCGGGGCGGAGTACGAGCAGTACTTC
CASSWTSGAEYEQYF
>TRBJ1-2|14|-|-|TRBV7-6
TGTGCCAGCAGCTTAGGCGGGACACACTATGGCTACACCTTC
CASSLGGTHYGYTF
>TRBJ2-1|15|-|TRBD2|TRBV7-2
TGTGCCAGCAACCCTAGCGGGATACTCTACAATGAGCAGTTCTTC
CASNPSGILYNEQFF
>TRBJ2-2|15|-|TRBD1|TRBV7-2
TGTGCCAGCAGCTTAGTAGGGACAGGGGCCGGGGAGCTGTTTTTT
CASSLVGTGAGELFF
>TRBJ1-1|12|-|-|TRBV7-2
TGTGCCAGCAGCTTCAGGAACACTGAAGCTTTCTTT
CASSFRNTEAFF
>TRBJ1-1|13|many|-|TRBV7-6
TGTGCCAGCAGCTTAGCCAGGGGCACTGAAGCTTTCTTT
CASSLARGTEAFF
>TRBJ1-1|13|-|-|TRBV5-5
TGTGCCAGCAGCTTGGGAGGTGACACTGAAGCTTTCTTT
CASSLGGDTEAFF
>TRBJ2-4|17|-|TRBD1|TRBV5-6
TGTGCCAGCAGCTTGTCCGGTTGGACAGGGGTATTCAACATTCAGTACTTC
CASSLSGWTGVFNIQYF
>TRBJ1-2|14|-|TRBD1|TRBV10-3
TGTGCCATCAGTGGGGGGGACAGGGAATCTGGCTACACCTTC
CAISGGDRESGYTF
>TRBJ2-7|16|-|TRBD1|TRBV4-3
TGCGCCAGCAGCCAGGGGCCGGGACAGAGCTCCTACGAGCAGTACTTC
CASSQGPGQSSYEQYF
>TRBJ2-6|14|once|-|TRBV5-1
TGCGCCAGCAGGCAAAACTCTGGGGCCAACGTCCTGACTTTC
CASRQNSGANVLTF
>TRBJ1-4|13|-|-|TRBV30
TGTGCCTGGAGTCTAGGGGCGACTGAAAAACTGTTTTTT
CAWSLGATEKLFF
>TRBJ2-5|13|-|-|TRBV6-1
TGTGCCAGCATTCAGGCCCCCCAAGAGACCCAGTACTTC
CASIQAPQETQYF
>TRBJ2-1|15|-|-|TRBV4-1
TGCGCCAGCAGCCAAGATCATGACGGATACAATGAGCAGTTCTTC
CASSQDHDGYNEQFF
>TRBJ2-7|17|-|-|TRBV7-9
TGTGCCAGCAGCTCAGATAGGCTGATGCAGGACTCCTACGAGCAGTACTTC
CASSSDRLMQDSYEQYF
>TRBJ1-2|13|-|-|TRBV25-1
TGTGCCAGCAGTGGCTTAACCGTACATGGCTACACCTTC
CASSGLTVHGYTF
>TRBJ2-3|14|-|-|TRBV19
TGTGCCAGTAGTATCGTACCCCCGACAGATACGCAGTATTTT
CASSIVPPTDTQYF
>TRBJ2-2|15|-|TRBD2|TRBV14
TGTGCCAGCAGCCAAGTACTAGCGGGAGCCGGGGAGCTGTTTTTT
CASSQVLAGAGELFF
>TRBJ2-3|16|-|TRBD2|TRBV2
TGTGCCAGCAGTTTCATACTAGCGGGAGGGGGGGATACGCAGTATTTT
CASSFILAGGGDTQYF
>TRBJ2-7|17|once|TRBD2|TRBV5-1
TGCGCCAGCAGCTTGGAAGGGGGACTAGCGGGAGCCTACGAGCAGTACTTC
CASSLEGGLAGAYEQYF